This record concerns one T cell receptor beta chain sequence. Its specificity is not known. The junction had 5 bases not matched to a gene; V was cut back by 2 bases and J by 10 bases. The CDR3 runs 15 residues. Germline CDR1 is MNHNY and CDR2 is SVGAGI (reference sequence). This specimen belongs to a study of cytomegalovirus exposure and HLA in healthy donors. Study background: Caucasian-associated ancestry cluster membership applied to approximately 81% of some 400 genotyped donors.

The PCR used 60 Vbeta and 13 Jbeta primers. TCRdb keeps only in-frame clones here, not all; method: immunoSEQ multiplex PCR. The profile shows some 180,000 clones, about 78% of them singletons. Study results and caveats: Presence/absence analysis assumed near-uniform sequencing depth across donors. What a later analysis showed was that several of the most significant clusters appeared linked to common viral pathogens.

The receptor was isolated from a woman between 25 and 40 years old in good health and CMV-seronegative. This chain uses TRBV6-6 with TRBJ1-6; 10 bases line up with TRBD1. What was sequenced was PBMCs. CDR3 coding DNA: TGTGCCAGCAGTTACGGGACAGGGGTTCACTCACCCCTCCACTTT. It translates to CASSYGTGVHSPLHF.